These 26 T cell receptor beta chains were sequenced from one sample in a study of blood T cell repertoires in COVID-19. Clones were read by immunoSEQ multiplex PCR, and TCRdb kept only the in-frame ones, dropping some. The repertoire holds a few hundred thousand clones, with almost 90% as singletons. The sequenced sample was peripheral blood. These receptors came from a woman in her sixties with COVID-19, enrolled during active disease.

As for this clone: Other nucleotide sequences in the sample specify the same CDR3. The chain uses TRBV7-9 and TRBJ1-2; D is possibly TRBD1 (6 bases). Per germline, CDR1 SEHNR and CDR2 FQNEAQ (reference sequence). The V gene lost 0 bases and the J gene lost 8 bases, with 10 bases spanning the gap. This CDR3 has 13 amino acids. CDR3 coding DNA: TGTGCCAGCAGCTTAGCGTCAGGGGTCGGCTACACCTTC. Translation: CASSLASGVGYTF.

This chain uses TRBV5-4 with TRBJ2-3, with 12 bases lining up with TRBD2. Per germline, CDR1 SGHNT and CDR2 YYREEE (reference sequence). J lost 6 bases, V lost 4 bases, and 6 bases had no gene match. The CDR3 loop spans 15 amino acids. CDR3 in DNA: TGTGCCAGCAGCGGACTAGCGGGACCCGCGGATACGCAGTATTTT. It is translated as CASSGLAGPADTQYF.

V gene TRBV5-4 combines with J gene TRBJ2-1; D may be TRBD2 (5 bases). From germline, CDR1 is SGHNT and CDR2 YYREEE (reference sequence). This CDR3 region has 17 residues. The V and J ends lost 4 bases and 0 bases respectively, with 17 bases between them. The chain's CDR3 is CASSPGFGVSSYNEQFF. The CDR3 DNA is TGTGCCAGCAGCCCCGGATTCGGGGTCAGCTCCTACAATGAGCAGTTCTTC.

The CDR3 DNA reads TGCGCCAGCAGCTTACAGGGTAGGTCTATGAACACTGAAGCTTTCTTT. Translated, it gives CASSLQGRSMNTEAFF. The J gene is TRBJ1-1, the V gene TRBV5-1, with a weak D call TRBD1 (6 bases). The germline CDR1 and CDR2 sequences are SGHRS and YFSETQ. The CDR3 totals 16 residues. Trimming cost V 2 bases and J 0 bases, with 14 bases left between them.

This chain uses TRBV19 with TRBJ1-6; no clear D. CDR3 length equals 14 residues. The V end lost 6 bases, the J end lost 0 bases, and 6 bases lay between the germline ends. Per the germline V gene, CDR1 is LNHDA and CDR2 is SQIVND (reference sequence). The CDR3 region is CASRGSSYNSPLHF. The CDR3 DNA follows: TGTGCCAGTAGGGGCAGCTCCTATAATTCACCCCTCCACTTT.

The chain recombines TRBV3-1 (or the pseudogene TRBV3-2) with TRBJ2-3; TRBD2 matches at 8 bases. Trimming at V came to 0 bases and at J to 0 bases, leaving 11 bases not matched to a gene. This CDR3 has 19 amino acids. Germline-derived CDR1 and CDR2 are LGHDT and YNNKEL (reference sequence). The CDR3 loop reads CASSQEGRAGARSTDTQYF. The CDR3 nucleotides read TGTGCCAGCAGCCAAGAGGGGCGAGCGGGGGCCAGAAGCACAGATACGCAGTATTTT.

The table lists this clone with a count of one. V usage is TRBV11-3 and J usage is TRBJ2-1; 8 bases align to TRBD1. Germline V gene sequence: CDR1 SGHNT, CDR2 YENEEA. This CDR3 comprises 14 residues. V shed 6 bases, J shed 0 bases, and the junction held 1 base outside the gene matches. The CDR3 loop is CASSGTGSYNEQFF. The CDR3 DNA follows: TGTGCCAGCAGTGGGACAGGCTCCTACAATGAGCAGTTCTTC.

The chain carries TRBV10-3 and TRBJ1-5; TRBD1 is a possible D gene (5 bases). CDR1 and CDR2 (germline): ENHRY, SYGVKD. The germline V and J ends were trimmed by 3 bases and 9 bases, with 15 bases remaining between them. This CDR3 has 14 residues. DNA of the CDR3: TGTGCCATCAGTGATGGGGGGGGTGATCGGCCCCAGCATTTT. This sequence encodes CAISDGGGDRPQHF.

The V gene is TRBV4-3, the J gene TRBJ2-1; no clear D gene. The CDR3 is made up of 15 amino acids. The ends were cut back, 2 bases at V and 12 bases at J, with 20 bases in the middle. Germline assignment: CDR1 LGHNA and CDR2 YSLEER. DNA of the CDR3: TGCGCCAGCAGCCAAAACGTAGCAGCCTCTGTAGGGCAGTTCTTC. Translation gives CASSQNVAASVGQFF.

This sequence joins TRBV7-2 and TRBJ2-7; maybe TRBD2 (5 bases). Per the germline V gene, CDR1 is SGHTA and CDR2 is FQGNSA. CDR3 size: 15 residues. Trimming left V 3 bases short and J 4 bases short, with 16 bases between. For the CDR3, the DNA is TGTGCCAGCAGCTTGACTATCTTTCAAAAATACGAGCAGTACTTC. It codes for CASSLTIFQKYEQYF.

The chain recombines TRBV2 with TRBJ1-4, with D maybe TRBD1 (5 bases). The CDR3 is 15 residues long. Germline V gene data show CDR1 as SNHLY and CDR2 as FYNNEI. Trimming removed 6 bases from V and 8 bases from J, with 19 bases in between. CDR3 coding DNA: TGTGCCAGCAGGTCAGGGATGGCCCGCATGGAAAAACTGTTTTTT. Its translation is CASRSGMARMEKLFF.

The rearrangement uses TRBV7-2 and TRBJ2-1; no clear D. Trimming removed 2 bases at V and 5 bases at J, with 7 bases between. CDR1 and CDR2 from the germline V gene are SGHTA and FQGNSA. There are 13 residues in the CDR3. The CDR3 protein is CASSLNRDNEQFF. The DNA for the CDR3 is TGTGCCAGCAGCTTAAACAGAGACAATGAGCAGTTCTTC.

V gene TRBV14 combines with J gene TRBJ1-6; TRBD1 might be the D (5 bases). Trimming pared 7 bases from V and 3 bases from J, leaving 7 bases between. Germline-derived CDR1 and CDR2 are SGHDN and FVKESK. CDR3 size: 13 residues. This chain's CDR3 is CASTDSYNSPLHF. The CDR3 DNA reads as TGTGCCAGCACAGACAGCTATAATTCACCCCTCCACTTT.

The chain has TRBV6-6 and TRBJ1-1; 9 bases line up with TRBD1. Per germline, CDR1 MNHNY and CDR2 SVGAGI (reference sequence). The V gene end was trimmed by 8 bases and the J gene end by 0 bases; junction bases not matched to a gene: 16. The CDR3 covers 18 residues. This CDR3 reads CASGPGRGTGWMNTEAFF. CDR3 sequence (DNA): TGTGCCAGCGGTCCCGGGAGGGGGACAGGGTGGATGAACACTGAAGCTTTCTTT.

The CDR3 here is CASSFEANEKLFF. The CDR3 bases are TGTGCCAGCAGTTTCGAGGCCAATGAAAAACTGTTTTTT. J is TRBJ1-4 and V is TRBV12-3 or TRBV12-4, with D hard to call. The CDR3 runs to 13 residues. Trimming took off 3 bases at V and 5 bases at J, with 7 bases between the two ends.

This clone appeared a few times. The chain has TRBV9 and TRBJ1-2, with TRBD1 as a possible D gene (5 bases). In germline, CDR1 is SGDLS, CDR2 YYNGEE. Trimming removed 0 bases at V and 7 bases at J, with 10 bases between. The CDR3 consists of 13 residues. CDR3: CASSVVGGTGYTF. CDR3 DNA sequence: TGTGCCAGCAGCGTAGTCGGGGGAACTGGCTACACCTTC.

The V call is TRBV19, the J call TRBJ1-2, with no clear D. The CDR3 is made up of 15 amino acids. Germline V gives CDR1 LNHDA, CDR2 SQIVND (reference sequence). V was trimmed by 4 bases and J by 2 bases, leaving 14 bases between them. CDR3 in DNA: TGTGCCAGTAGTAGTCCTCGGAGTTCCAACTATGGCTACACCTTC. It codes for CASSSPRSSNYGYTF.

The CDR3 loop is CASSPGTGATNEKLFF. The CDR3 DNA is TGTGCCAGCAGCCCGGGTACGGGTGCAACTAATGAAAAACTGTTTTTT. The chain carries TRBV11-1 and TRBJ1-4; D is unresolved. Trimming shortened V by 5 bases and J by 0 bases, and 13 bases separated the two germline ends. This CDR3 comprises 16 residues. Germline CDR1 reads SGHAT; CDR2 reads FQDESV (reference sequence).

This chain uses TRBV27 with TRBJ1-1, with TRBD1 matching over 8 bases. This CDR3 is 16 amino acids long. Germline CDR1 and CDR2: MNHEY and SMNVEV (reference sequence). Trimming cost V 1 base and J 6 bases; bases outside gene matches: 10. The CDR3 reads CASSLLWTGQIAEAFF. For the CDR3, the DNA is TGTGCCAGCAGTTTATTGTGGACAGGGCAGATCGCTGAAGCTTTCTTT.

V and J are TRBV10-3 and TRBJ1-2; D gene ambiguous. The CDR3 totals 14 residues. Per germline, CDR1 ENHRY and CDR2 SYGVKD. V was pared by 5 bases and J by 0 bases, with 10 bases between. In nucleotides, the CDR3 is TGTGCCATCAGTAGCCAGGCCGCTAACTATGGCTACACCTTC. This translates into CAISSQAANYGYTF.

In this sample, this clone turned up once. The V gene is TRBV12-3 or TRBV12-4, the J gene TRBJ1-3; D is ambiguous. This CDR3 has 12 amino acids. Trimming pared 6 bases from V and 2 bases from J, leaving 5 bases between. The CDR3: CASSGTGNTIYF. The CDR3 DNA follows: TGTGCCAGCAGCGGTACTGGAAACACCATATATTTT.

The CDR3 sequence is CASGPGQGSADTQYF. The CDR3 region has the DNA TGCGCCAGCGGACCGGGACAGGGGAGCGCAGATACGCAGTATTTT. This sequence joins TRBV5-1 and TRBJ2-3, with TRBD1 matching over 10 bases. CDR3 length: 15 amino acids. V lost 7 bases to trimming and J lost 4 bases; unmatched junction nucleotides: 9. Per germline, CDR1 SGHRS and CDR2 YFSETQ.

This chain connects TRBV18 to TRBJ1-5; no reliable D call. The germline V gene has CDR1 KGHSH and CDR2 LQKENI. The V gene lost 2 bases and the J gene lost 0 bases, with 11 bases spanning the gap. CDR3 size: 16 residues. The DNA for the CDR3 is TGTGCCAGCTCACCATCCGCCGGGAATAGCAATCAGCCCCAGCATTTT. This translates into CASSPSAGNSNQPQHF.

This chain uses TRBV15 with TRBJ2-6; weak D call: TRBD2 (5 bases). Germline CDR1 and CDR2: LNHNV and YYDKDF (reference sequence). The CDR3 spans 15 residues. V gave up 1 base and J gave up 2 bases, with 6 bases separating them. CDR3 nucleotide sequence: TGTGCCACCAGCAGAGGAGGGACTGGGGCCAACGTCCTGACTTTC. It yields the protein CATSRGGTGANVLTF.

This chain links TRBV6-6 with TRBJ2-5; perhaps TRBD2 as D (6 bases). Germline CDR1 reads MNHNY; CDR2 reads SVGAGI (reference sequence). V lost 5 bases and J lost 0, with 19 bases in between. The CDR3 runs to 17 residues. The CDR3 here is CASSPRGRGAHQETQYF. In DNA form, the CDR3 reads TGTGCCAGCAGTCCCCGGGGTCGCGGGGCCCACCAAGAGACCCAGTACTTC.

The gene calls are TRBV2 and TRBJ1-5, with TRBD1 matching over 9 bases. Trimming took 4 bases from V and 9 from J; bases not matched to a gene: 7. This CDR3 spans 14 amino acids. The germline V gene encodes CDR1 SNHLY and CDR2 FYNNEI. The DNA of the CDR3 is TGTGCCAGCAGTGGCTTACAGGGGGCAGTGCCCCAGCATTTT. Translating gives CASSGLQGAVPQHF.